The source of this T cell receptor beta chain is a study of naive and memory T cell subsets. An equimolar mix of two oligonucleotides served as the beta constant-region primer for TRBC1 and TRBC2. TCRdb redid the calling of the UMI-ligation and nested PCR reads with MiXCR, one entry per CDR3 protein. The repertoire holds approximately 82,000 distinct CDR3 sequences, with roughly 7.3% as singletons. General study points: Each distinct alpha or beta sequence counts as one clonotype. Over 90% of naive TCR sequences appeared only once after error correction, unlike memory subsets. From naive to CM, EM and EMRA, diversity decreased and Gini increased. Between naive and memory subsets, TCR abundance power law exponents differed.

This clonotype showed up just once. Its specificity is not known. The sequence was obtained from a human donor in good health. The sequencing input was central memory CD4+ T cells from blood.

Written as DNA, the CDR3 is TGTGCCAGCAGTGAAGGGCAGTTCCAAGAGACCCAGTACTTC. Translating it yields CASSEGQFQETQYF. The rearrangement joins TRBV2 to TRBJ2-5; the D is unclear. From germline, CDR1 is SNHLY and CDR2 FYNNEI. This CDR3 region has 14 residues. Trimming took off 1 base at V and 1 base at J, with 7 bases between the two ends. The full variable domain, completed using reference TRBV2 and TRBJ2-5, is EPEVTQTPSHQVTQMGQEVILRCVPISNHLYFYWYRQILGQKVEFLVSFYNNEISEKSEIFDDQFSVERPDGSNFTLKIRSTKLEDSAMYFCASSEGQFQETQYFGPGTRLLVL.